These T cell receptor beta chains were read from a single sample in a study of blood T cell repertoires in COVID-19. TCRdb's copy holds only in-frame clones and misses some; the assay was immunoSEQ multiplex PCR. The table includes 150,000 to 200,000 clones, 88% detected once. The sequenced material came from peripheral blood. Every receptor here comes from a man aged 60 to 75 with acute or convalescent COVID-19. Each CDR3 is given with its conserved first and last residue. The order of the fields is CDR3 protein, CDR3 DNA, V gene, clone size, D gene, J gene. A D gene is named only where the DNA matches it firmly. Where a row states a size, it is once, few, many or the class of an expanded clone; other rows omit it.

cdr3_aa: CASSPPGLAKNIQYF
cdr3_nt: TGTGCCAGCTCACCACCCGGTTTAGCCAAAAACATTCAGTACTTC
v_call: TRBV18
clone_size: -
d_call: -
j_call: TRBJ2-4

cdr3_aa: CASSRRGSDTQYF
cdr3_nt: TGTGCCAGCAGCCGGCGGGGTTCGGATACGCAGTATTTT
v_call: TRBV27
clone_size: -
d_call: -
j_call: TRBJ2-3

cdr3_aa: CATSDPPQDTYTF
cdr3_nt: TGTGCCACCAGTGACCCCCCCCAGGACACCTACACCTTC
v_call: TRBV24-1
clone_size: few
d_call: -
j_call: TRBJ1-2

cdr3_aa: CASSVAGTSGNEQYF
cdr3_nt: TGTGCCAGCAGCGTAGCCGGGACTAGCGGGAACGAGCAGTACTTC
v_call: TRBV9
clone_size: -
d_call: TRBD2
j_call: TRBJ2-7

cdr3_aa: CASSQRWERTDSTDTQYF
cdr3_nt: TGTGCCAGCAGCCAGAGGTGGGAGCGGACCGACTCCACAGATACGCAGTATTTT
v_call: TRBV3-1/TRBV3-2
clone_size: once
d_call: -
j_call: TRBJ2-3

cdr3_aa: CASSLDSGGGETQYF
cdr3_nt: TGTGCCAGCAGCTTGGACTCGGGTGGAGGGGAGACCCAGTACTTC
v_call: TRBV5-4
clone_size: -
d_call: -
j_call: TRBJ2-5

cdr3_aa: CASSFDGAGLSGANVLTF
cdr3_nt: TGTGCCAGCAGCTTCGATGGGGCAGGGTTATCTGGGGCCAACGTCCTGACTTTC
v_call: TRBV5-8
clone_size: -
d_call: -
j_call: TRBJ2-6

cdr3_aa: CASSQDRLFTGELFF
cdr3_nt: TGTGCCAGCAGCCAAGATAGACTATTCACCGGGGAGCTGTTTTTT
v_call: TRBV14
clone_size: -
d_call: -
j_call: TRBJ2-2

cdr3_aa: CASSRRDLGTPLHF
cdr3_nt: TGTGCCAGCAGCCGCAGGGACTTGGGGACACCCCTCCACTTT
v_call: TRBV11-2
clone_size: -
d_call: -
j_call: TRBJ1-6

cdr3_aa: CASSARQGAGYGYTF
cdr3_nt: TGTGCCAGCAGCGCCCGACAGGGGGCCGGCTATGGCTACACCTTC
v_call: TRBV9
clone_size: -
d_call: TRBD1
j_call: TRBJ1-2

cdr3_aa: CASSRDPVAGTSLMPKKLFF
cdr3_nt: TGTGCCAGCAGCCGAGATCCCGTGGCAGGGACTTCGCTTATGCCAAAAAAACTGTTTTTT
v_call: TRBV7-8
clone_size: -
d_call: -
j_call: TRBJ1-4

cdr3_aa: CASSYSSGAGELFF
cdr3_nt: TGTGCCAGCAGTTACTCTTCCGGGGCCGGGGAGCTGTTTTTT
v_call: TRBV6-5
clone_size: once
d_call: -
j_call: TRBJ2-2

cdr3_aa: CASSTSGTGSSGANVLTF
cdr3_nt: TGTGCCAGTAGTACGTCCGGGACAGGGAGCTCTGGGGCCAACGTCCTGACTTTC
v_call: TRBV19
clone_size: -
d_call: TRBD1
j_call: TRBJ2-6

cdr3_aa: CASSSRTGIYYGYTF
cdr3_nt: TGTGCCAGCAGTTCCAGGACAGGGATTTACTATGGCTACACCTTC
v_call: TRBV6-5
clone_size: -
d_call: TRBD1
j_call: TRBJ1-2

cdr3_aa: CASSQRDGTDTQYF
cdr3_nt: TGTGCCAGCAGCCAGCGGGACGGGACAGATACGCAGTATTTT
v_call: TRBV11-3
clone_size: -
d_call: TRBD2
j_call: TRBJ2-3

cdr3_aa: CASSPDRIEQFF
cdr3_nt: TGTGCCAGCAGCCCGGACAGAATTGAGCAGTTCTTC
v_call: TRBV7-3
clone_size: -
d_call: -
j_call: TRBJ2-1

cdr3_aa: CASSFSGDYGYTF
cdr3_nt: TGCGCCAGCAGCTTCTCAGGGGACTATGGCTACACCTTC
v_call: TRBV5-1
clone_size: -
d_call: -
j_call: TRBJ1-2

cdr3_aa: CSVQAGTGVGGTEAFF
cdr3_nt: TGCAGCGTCCAGGCTGGGACAGGGGTAGGAGGCACTGAAGCTTTCTTT
v_call: TRBV29-1
clone_size: -
d_call: TRBD1
j_call: TRBJ1-1

cdr3_aa: CATSDLGRVSLYGYTF
cdr3_nt: TGTGCCACCAGTGATTTGGGCAGGGTAAGTTTATATGGCTACACCTTC
v_call: TRBV24-1
clone_size: -
d_call: -
j_call: TRBJ1-2

cdr3_aa: CAISEAMLVPSGNTIYF
cdr3_nt: TGTGCCATCAGTGAGGCGATGTTGGTCCCCTCTGGAAACACCATATATTTT
v_call: TRBV10-3
clone_size: -
d_call: -
j_call: TRBJ1-3

cdr3_aa: CAISREPDNEQFF
cdr3_nt: TGTGCCATCAGCCGGGAACCCGACAATGAGCAGTTCTTC
v_call: TRBV10-3
clone_size: -
d_call: -
j_call: TRBJ2-1

cdr3_aa: CASSPRTGGYEKLFF
cdr3_nt: TGTGCCAGCAGTCCCCGGACAGGGGGTTATGAAAAACTGTTTTTT
v_call: TRBV27
clone_size: -
d_call: TRBD1
j_call: TRBJ1-4

cdr3_aa: CASSLETSAGRPSDTEAFF
cdr3_nt: TGTGCCAGCAGCTTAGAGACGTCGGCAGGGAGGCCCTCGGACACTGAAGCTTTCTTT
v_call: TRBV7-2
clone_size: -
d_call: -
j_call: TRBJ1-1

cdr3_aa: CASSLLGVTEAFF
cdr3_nt: TGTGCCAGCAGTTTGTTAGGGGTTACTGAAGCTTTCTTT
v_call: TRBV12-3/TRBV12-4
clone_size: -
d_call: -
j_call: TRBJ1-1

cdr3_aa: CAISEDRVQSTQHF
cdr3_nt: TGTGCCATCAGTGAGGACAGGGTTCAATCAACCCAGCATTTT
v_call: TRBV10-3
clone_size: -
d_call: TRBD1
j_call: TRBJ1-5

cdr3_aa: CSADSNEKLFF
cdr3_nt: TGCAGCGCGGACAGTAATGAAAAACTGTTTTTT
v_call: TRBV29-1
clone_size: -
d_call: -
j_call: TRBJ1-4

cdr3_aa: CATSAPGRAGMDYGYTF
cdr3_nt: TGTGCCACCAGTGCCCCCGGCCGGGCAGGGATGGACTATGGCTACACCTTC
v_call: TRBV24-1
clone_size: -
d_call: -
j_call: TRBJ1-2

cdr3_aa: CASSSGTNYGYTF
cdr3_nt: TGCGCCAGCAGCTCGGGGACAAACTATGGCTACACCTTC
v_call: TRBV5-1
clone_size: -
d_call: -
j_call: TRBJ1-2

cdr3_aa: CASSLSRGKAFF
cdr3_nt: TGTGCCAGTAGTCTCTCGCGGGGGAAGGCTTTCTTT
v_call: TRBV19
clone_size: -
d_call: -
j_call: TRBJ1-1

cdr3_aa: CASSPGLSREVLTEAFF
cdr3_nt: TGTGCCAGCTCACCAGGGTTAAGCAGGGAAGTCCTCACTGAAGCTTTCTTT
v_call: TRBV18
clone_size: few
d_call: -
j_call: TRBJ1-1

cdr3_aa: CASSRGASGGVLTQYF
cdr3_nt: TGTGCCAGTAGTAGGGGGGCTAGCGGGGGAGTACTTACGCAGTATTTT
v_call: TRBV19
clone_size: -
d_call: TRBD2
j_call: TRBJ2-3

cdr3_aa: CATRGQGGDQNTEAFF
cdr3_nt: TGTGCCACAAGGGGACAGGGAGGGGACCAGAACACTGAAGCTTTCTTT
v_call: TRBV28
clone_size: -
d_call: TRBD1
j_call: TRBJ1-1

cdr3_aa: CASSSQGSHRSGYTF
cdr3_nt: TGTGCCAGCAGTTCCCAAGGGTCCCACAGGTCCGGCTACACCTTC
v_call: TRBV27
clone_size: once
d_call: -
j_call: TRBJ1-2

cdr3_aa: CASSPRYQETQYF
cdr3_nt: TGTGCCAGCAGCCCCAGGTACCAAGAGACCCAGTACTTC
v_call: TRBV9
clone_size: -
d_call: -
j_call: TRBJ2-5

cdr3_aa: CASSLKRQGLIPSTDTQYF
cdr3_nt: TGCGCCAGCAGCTTGAAAAGACAGGGGCTGATTCCTAGCACAGATACGCAGTATTTT
v_call: TRBV5-1
clone_size: -
d_call: TRBD1
j_call: TRBJ2-3

cdr3_aa: CASSAELGLAVGNEQFF
cdr3_nt: TGTGCCAGCAGCGCAGAACTGGGACTAGCGGTCGGGAATGAGCAGTTCTTC
v_call: TRBV9
clone_size: -
d_call: TRBD2
j_call: TRBJ2-1

cdr3_aa: CASSRGQGIATNEKLFF
cdr3_nt: TGCGCCAGCAGTCGGGGACAGGGCATAGCAACTAATGAAAAACTGTTTTTT
v_call: TRBV5-1
clone_size: -
d_call: TRBD1
j_call: TRBJ1-4

cdr3_aa: CATSDSFGDGYTF
cdr3_nt: TGTGCCACCAGTGATTCTTTCGGGGATGGCTACACCTTC
v_call: TRBV24-1
clone_size: -
d_call: -
j_call: TRBJ1-2

cdr3_aa: CATSTHRGTASTDTQYF
cdr3_nt: TGTGCCACCTCAACCCACCGCGGGACGGCTAGCACAGATACGCAGTATTTT
v_call: TRBV19
clone_size: -
d_call: -
j_call: TRBJ2-3

cdr3_aa: CASSSGSGRIHQPQHF
cdr3_nt: TGTGCCAGCAGCTCGGGATCAGGGAGGATTCATCAGCCCCAGCATTTT
v_call: TRBV7-2
clone_size: -
d_call: -
j_call: TRBJ1-5

cdr3_aa: CASSTTGTGGVFFTEAFF
cdr3_nt: TGTGCCAGCAGCACGACCGGGACAGGGGGCGTATTTTTCACTGAAGCTTTCTTT
v_call: TRBV5-6
clone_size: -
d_call: TRBD1
j_call: TRBJ1-1

cdr3_aa: CASSDVSGSEQYF
cdr3_nt: TGTGCCAGCAGCGACGTTAGCGGGTCTGAGCAGTACTTC
v_call: TRBV25-1
clone_size: -
d_call: TRBD2
j_call: TRBJ2-7

cdr3_aa: CASSPGQALNTEAFF
cdr3_nt: TGTGCCAGCAGCCCAGGGCAGGCTTTGAACACTGAAGCTTTCTTT
v_call: TRBV9
clone_size: -
d_call: -
j_call: TRBJ1-1

cdr3_aa: CAISEPRQGRSSYNEQFF
cdr3_nt: TGTGCCATCAGTGAGCCCAGACAGGGACGGTCCTCCTACAATGAGCAGTTCTTC
v_call: TRBV10-3
clone_size: -
d_call: TRBD1
j_call: TRBJ2-1

cdr3_aa: CASSLDGSGSQPQHF
cdr3_nt: TGCGCCAGCAGCTTGGATGGGTCAGGAAGTCAGCCCCAGCATTTT
v_call: TRBV5-1
clone_size: -
d_call: -
j_call: TRBJ1-5

cdr3_aa: CSVDQGGEKLFF
cdr3_nt: TGCAGCGTTGACCAGGGAGGTGAAAAACTGTTTTTT
v_call: TRBV29-1
clone_size: once
d_call: -
j_call: TRBJ1-4

cdr3_aa: CAIKDREDTEAFF
cdr3_nt: TGTGCCATCAAGGACAGGGAAGACACTGAAGCTTTCTTT
v_call: TRBV10-3
clone_size: -
d_call: TRBD1
j_call: TRBJ1-1

cdr3_aa: CASSSGSTDGNTIYF
cdr3_nt: TGTGCCAGCAGCTCGGGTAGCACCGATGGAAACACCATATATTTT
v_call: TRBV7-9
clone_size: few
d_call: -
j_call: TRBJ1-3

cdr3_aa: CASGRSGQGAPNYGYTF
cdr3_nt: TGTGCCAGCGGAAGAAGTGGACAGGGGGCACCAAACTATGGCTACACCTTC
v_call: TRBV7-2
clone_size: -
d_call: TRBD1
j_call: TRBJ1-2

cdr3_aa: CASSLGQGDGYTF
cdr3_nt: TGTGCCAGCAGCCTCGGACAGGGAGATGGCTACACCTTC
v_call: TRBV7-8
clone_size: -
d_call: TRBD1
j_call: TRBJ1-2

cdr3_aa: CARSFAGDEKLFF
cdr3_nt: TGTGCCAGGTCGTTTGCGGGGGATGAAAAACTGTTTTTT
v_call: TRBV2
clone_size: few
d_call: -
j_call: TRBJ1-4

cdr3_aa: CAIQQRADDGGTQYF
cdr3_nt: TGTGCCATCCAACAAAGGGCCGATGACGGGGGGACCCAGTACTTC
v_call: TRBV10-3
clone_size: -
d_call: -
j_call: TRBJ2-5